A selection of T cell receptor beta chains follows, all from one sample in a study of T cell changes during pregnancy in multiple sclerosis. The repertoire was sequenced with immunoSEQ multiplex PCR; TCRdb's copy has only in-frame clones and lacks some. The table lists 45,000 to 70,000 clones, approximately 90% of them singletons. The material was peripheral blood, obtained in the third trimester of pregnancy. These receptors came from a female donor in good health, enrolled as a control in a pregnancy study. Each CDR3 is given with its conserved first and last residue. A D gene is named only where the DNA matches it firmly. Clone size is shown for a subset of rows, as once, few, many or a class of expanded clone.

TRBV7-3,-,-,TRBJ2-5,CASSLSGQETQYF,TGTGCCAGCAGCTTATCGGGCCAAGAGACCCAGTACTTC
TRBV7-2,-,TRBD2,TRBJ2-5,CASSSQLAGAPQETQYF,TGTGCCAGCAGCTCCCAGCTAGCGGGAGCCCCCCAAGAGACCCAGTACTTC
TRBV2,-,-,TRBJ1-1,CASRQELNTEAFF,TGTGCCAGCAGACAGGAATTGAACACTGAAGCTTTCTTT
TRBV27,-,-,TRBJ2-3,CASSIGTSTDTQYF,TGTGCCAGCAGTATCGGGACAAGCACAGATACGCAGTATTTT
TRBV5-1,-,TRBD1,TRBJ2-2,CTTWDRENTGELFF,TGCACCACCTGGGACAGGGAGAACACCGGGGAGCTGTTTTTT
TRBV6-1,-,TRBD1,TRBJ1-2,CASTIGTGIVYGYTF,TGTGCCAGCACCATAGGGACAGGGATTGTCTATGGCTACACCTTC
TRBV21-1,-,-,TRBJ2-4,CASSHPGLGAKNIQYF,TGTGCCAGCAGTCATCCGGGACTGGGGGCCAAAAACATTCAGTACTTC
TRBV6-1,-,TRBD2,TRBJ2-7,CASSETSGGAYEQYF,TGTGCCAGCAGTGAGACTAGCGGGGGGGCCTACGAGCAGTACTTC
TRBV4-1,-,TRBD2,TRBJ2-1,CASSQDSREALSSYNEQFF,TGCGCCAGCAGCCAAGACTCGCGGGAGGCCCTGAGCTCCTACAATGAGCAGTTCTTC
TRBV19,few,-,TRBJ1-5,CASKKDQGDQPQHF,TGTGCCAGTAAGAAGGACCAAGGGGATCAGCCCCAGCATTTT
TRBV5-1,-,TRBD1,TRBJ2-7,CASSLKSVTWDSSYEQYF,TGCGCCAGCAGCTTGAAATCTGTAACTTGGGACAGCTCCTACGAGCAGTACTTC
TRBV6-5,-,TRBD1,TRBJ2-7,CASSYSRGHYEQYF,TGTGCCAGCAGTTACTCGAGGGGGCACTACGAGCAGTACTTC
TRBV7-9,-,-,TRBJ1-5,CASSLAGGDRPQHF,TGTGCCAGCAGCTTAGCGGGGGGGGACCGGCCCCAGCATTTT
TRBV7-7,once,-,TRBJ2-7,CASSLGPGGATASYEQYF,TGTGCCAGCAGCTTAGGCCCTGGCGGGGCAACTGCCTCCTACGAGCAGTACTTC
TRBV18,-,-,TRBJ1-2,CASSREGGLSNYGYTF,TGTGCCAGCTCAAGGGAGGGCGGACTTTCTAACTATGGCTACACCTTC
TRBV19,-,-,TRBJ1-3,CASNRQISGNTIYF,TGTGCCAGTAATCGTCAGATCTCTGGAAACACCATATATTTT
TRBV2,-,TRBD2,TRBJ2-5,CATIGLARGETQYF,TGTGCCACCATAGGACTAGCGCGAGGGGAGACCCAGTACTTC
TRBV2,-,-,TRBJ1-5,CASSVGGGNQPQHF,TGTGCCAGCAGTGTAGGAGGGGGCAATCAGCCCCAGCATTTT
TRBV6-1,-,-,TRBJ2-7,CASRWVGREYEQYF,TGTGCCAGCAGGTGGGTCGGCAGGGAATACGAGCAGTACTTC
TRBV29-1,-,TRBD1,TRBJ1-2,CSGGQGDYGYTF,TGCAGCGGGGGACAGGGGGACTATGGCTACACCTTC
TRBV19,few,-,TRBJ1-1,CASSIRFGQGNTEAFF,TGTGCCAGTAGTATCCGTTTTGGGCAGGGGAACACTGAAGCTTTCTTT
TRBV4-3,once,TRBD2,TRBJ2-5,CASSEVRASGGLQETQYF,TGCGCCAGCAGCGAGGTGAGGGCTAGCGGGGGCCTACAAGAGACCCAGTACTTC
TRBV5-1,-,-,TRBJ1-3,CASSTGRSSGNTIYF,TGCGCCAGCAGCACTGGTCGGAGCTCTGGAAACACCATATATTTT
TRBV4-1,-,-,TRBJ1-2,CASSQDEGSNYGYTF,TGCGCCAGCAGCCAAGACGAGGGATCTAACTATGGCTACACCTTC
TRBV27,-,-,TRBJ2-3,CASGTPEDRPFFDTQYF,TGTGCCAGCGGTACTCCGGAGGACAGACCATTTTTCGATACGCAGTATTTT
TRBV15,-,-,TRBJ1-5,CATSRSTGQTSGQPQHF,TGTGCCACCAGCAGATCGACCGGACAGACAAGCGGTCAGCCCCAGCATTTT
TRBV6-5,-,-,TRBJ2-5,CASSYGAQATQYF,TGTGCCAGCAGTTATGGGGCGCAGGCGACCCAGTACTTC
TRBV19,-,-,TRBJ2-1,CASSLQTGSDEQFF,TGTGCCAGTAGTCTTCAGACAGGTTCGGACGAGCAGTTCTTC
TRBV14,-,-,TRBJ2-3,CASSQGFSTQGDTQYF,TGTGCCAGCAGCCAAGGGTTTTCAACGCAGGGAGATACGCAGTATTTT
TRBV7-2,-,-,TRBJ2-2,CASSFDRSLNTGELFF,TGTGCCAGCAGCTTTGACAGGTCCCTTAACACCGGGGAGCTGTTTTTT
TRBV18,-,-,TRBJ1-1,CASSPPDGVRENTEAFF,TGTGCCAGCTCACCACCGGACGGGGTAAGGGAGAACACTGAAGCTTTCTTT
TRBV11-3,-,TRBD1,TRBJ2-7,CASGTGVSEQYF,TGTGCCAGCGGGACAGGGGTGAGCGAGCAGTACTTC
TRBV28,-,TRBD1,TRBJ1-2,CASNTRTGTGGAGYGYTF,TGTGCCAGCAACACCCGGACCGGGACAGGGGGCGCGGGTTATGGCTACACCTTC
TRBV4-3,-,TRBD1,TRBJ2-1,CASSPRTGPYNEQFF,TGCGCCAGCAGCCCCCGGACAGGCCCCTACAATGAGCAGTTCTTC
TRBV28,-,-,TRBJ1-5,CASSWTAQPQHF,TGTGCCAGCAGTTGGACAGCCCAGCCCCAGCATTTT
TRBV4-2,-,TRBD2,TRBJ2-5,CASSPLAGGRETQYF,TGTGCCAGCAGCCCGCTGGCGGGAGGGAGAGAGACCCAGTACTTC
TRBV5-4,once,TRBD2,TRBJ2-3,CASSLEISGGPTDTQYF,TGTGCCAGCAGCTTGGAGATTAGCGGGGGGCCCACAGATACGCAGTATTTT
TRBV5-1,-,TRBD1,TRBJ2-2,CASCERTGTTGELFF,TGCGCCAGCTGCGAGAGGACAGGAACCACCGGGGAGCTGTTTTTT
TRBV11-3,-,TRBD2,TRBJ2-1,CASSLRIGVAGWNEQFF,TGTGCCAGCAGCTTAAGAATCGGGGTAGCGGGATGGAATGAGCAGTTCTTC
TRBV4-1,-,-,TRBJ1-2,CASSQVGGGLLSKTGYTF,TGCGCCAGCAGCCAAGTAGGGGGGGGCTTGTTGTCCAAAACGGGCTACACCTTC
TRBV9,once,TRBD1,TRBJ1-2,CASSSGQGASRQVASNYGYTF,TGTGCCAGCAGCTCGGGACAGGGGGCCAGTCGGCAGGTTGCTTCTAACTATGGCTACACCTTC
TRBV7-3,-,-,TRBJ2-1,CASSAGRGGFYNEQFF,TGTGCCAGCAGCGCGGGTAGGGGGGGGTTCTACAATGAGCAGTTCTTC
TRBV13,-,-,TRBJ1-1,CASSFDTEAFF,TGTGCCAGCAGCTTCGACACTGAAGCTTTCTTT
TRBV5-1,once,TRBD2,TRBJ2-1,CASSLDASGGANEQFF,TGCGCCAGCAGCTTGGATGCTAGCGGGGGGGCGAATGAGCAGTTCTTC
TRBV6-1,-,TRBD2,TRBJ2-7,CASSRTRDAAYEQYF,TGTGCCAGCAGTCGGACTAGGGACGCGGCCTACGAGCAGTACTTC